Following are 27 T cell receptor beta chains from one sample sequenced in a study of cytomegalovirus exposure and HLA in healthy donors. 60 Vbeta and 13 Jbeta primers were used in PCR. Method: immunoSEQ multiplex PCR; TCRdb's copy keeps in-frame clones and lacks some. In the table there are under 200,000 clones, 75% of which are singletons. The sample was PBMCs. Source of these receptors: a woman aged 45-59 years in good health and CMV-seropositive.

Worth noting for this clone: Other DNA variants within this sample encode the same CDR3. CDR3 sequence (DNA): TGCGCCAGCAGCCAACTTGGACTAGCCAAAAACATTCAGTACTTC. Translating gives CASSQLGLAKNIQYF. The J gene is TRBJ2-4, the V gene TRBV4-1; possibly TRBD2 for D (5 bases). Germline V gene lookup returns CDR1 MGHRA and CDR2 YSYEKL. The CDR3 loop spans 15 amino acids. V dropped 2 bases and J dropped 0 bases, with 8 bases sitting between them.

CDR3 DNA: TGTGCCAGCAGCCGGACAGAAGAGGCTAACTATGGCTACACCTTC. Translating it yields CASSRTEEANYGYTF. The genes are TRBV6-4 and TRBJ1-2, with D maybe TRBD1 (6 bases). Trimming took off 6 bases at V and 0 bases at J, with 14 bases between the two ends. The CDR3 covers 15 residues. The germline gives CDR1 MRHNA, CDR2 SNTAGT.

This chain's CDR3 is CASSYYPGTVGYTF. The CDR3 coding sequence is TGTGCCAGCAGTTACTACCCCGGGACAGTTGGCTACACCTTC. The chain is built from TRBV6-6 and TRBJ1-2; TRBD1 matches 7 bases. The CDR3 spans 14 residues. The junction had 6 bases not matched to a gene; V was cut back by 1 base and J by 7 bases. The germline gives CDR1 MNHNY, CDR2 SVGAGI (reference sequence).

The genes are TRBV15 and TRBJ2-5; 7 bases agree with TRBD2. The J call may not be correct, given that the DNA end is closer to TRBJ2-7. Germline V lookup: CDR1 LNHNV, CDR2 YYDKDF (reference sequence). This CDR3 region has 16 residues. CDR3 coding DNA: TGTGCCACCAGCAGAGGGAGGCGGGGGAGCTCCTACGAGCAGTACTTC. The encoded protein is CATSRGRRGSSYEQYF.

This clone was recorded a few times. The genes are TRBV13 and TRBJ2-7; 8 bases are shared with TRBD1. Germline V lookup: CDR1 PRHDT, CDR2 FYEKMQ (reference sequence). This CDR3 has 15 residues. The junction had 14 bases not matched to a gene; V was cut back by 4 bases and J by 9 bases. The CDR3 here is CASSSSRTGTVAQYF. The DNA of the CDR3 is TGTGCCAGCAGCTCCAGTCGGACAGGGACTGTAGCGCAGTACTTC.

The CDR3 DNA follows: TGTGCCAGCACCTCCGGGACACGTTACAATGAGCAGTTCTTC. Amino acid sequence: CASTSGTRYNEQFF. The V and J genes are TRBV11-2 and TRBJ2-1; D perhaps matches TRBD1 (6 bases). Trimming removed 7 bases from V and 4 bases from J, with 14 bases in between. Per germline, CDR1 SGHAT and CDR2 FQNNGV. CDR3 length: 14 residues.

The rearrangement uses TRBV15 and TRBJ1-5; 7 nucleotides line up with TRBD1. Germline loops: CDR1 LNHNV, CDR2 YYDKDF (reference sequence). Trimming removed 5 bases from V and 8 bases from J; junction bases left unmatched: 6. The CDR3 length is 13 residues. Written as DNA, the CDR3 is TGTGCCACCAGCTTCGACGGGACAGAGCCCCAGCATTTT. Translating gives CATSFDGTEPQHF.

The rearrangement joins TRBV7-8 to TRBJ1-1; 7 bases align to TRBD1. The CDR3 length is 15 residues. The ends lost 4 bases at V and 1 base at J; junction bases unmatched: 6. Looked up from germline, CDR1 is SGHVS and CDR2 is FQNEAQ. The CDR3 protein is CASSWTGTENTEAFF. The CDR3 DNA is TGTGCCAGCAGCTGGACTGGGACAGAGAACACTGAAGCTTTCTTT.

This sequence joins TRBV13 and TRBJ2-7, with TRBD1 identical over 8 bases. Germline V lookup: CDR1 PRHDT, CDR2 FYEKMQ (reference sequence). V dropped 1 base and J dropped 5; count of bases not matched to a gene: 4. The CDR3 spans 14 residues. The CDR3 loop reads CASSLEDRGHEQYF. The CDR3 coding sequence is TGTGCCAGCAGCTTAGAAGACAGGGGTCACGAGCAGTACTTC.

A few counts support this clone. J is TRBJ1-1 and V is TRBV10-3; a possible D gene is TRBD1 (6 bases). CDR1 and CDR2 from the germline V gene are ENHRY and SYGVKD. Deletions cut 4 bases from V and 5 bases from J, with 11 bases between. This CDR3 comprises 13 residues. CDR3 nucleotide sequence: TGTGCCATCAGTGGTACAGGGAGAACTGAAGCTTTCTTT. It translates to CAISGTGRTEAFF.

The chain has TRBV19 and TRBJ1-5, with 8 bases lining up with TRBD1. V was pared by 7 bases and J by 6 bases, with 8 bases of the junction left unmatched. The length of the CDR3 is 14 residues. The germline V gene has CDR1 LNHDA and CDR2 SQIVND (reference sequence). This CDR3 is CASNPDRETQPQHF. CDR3 in DNA: TGTGCCAGTAACCCGGACAGGGAAACTCAGCCCCAGCATTTT.

This clone came up once. The chain employs TRBV15 and TRBJ2-7, with a possible D match to TRBD2 (6 bases). The CDR3 covers 15 residues. From germline, CDR1 is LNHNV and CDR2 YYDKDF (reference sequence). V was shortened by 0 bases and J by 6 bases, with 15 bases between the two germline ends. The CDR3 spells CATSRDSRGLAEQYF. In DNA, the CDR3 is TGTGCCACCAGCAGAGATAGCCGGGGGTTGGCCGAGCAGTACTTC.

This chain connects TRBV5-1 to TRBJ1-6; D not resolved. The CDR3 loop spans 14 amino acids. With 4 bases removed from V and 5 bases from J, the gap between germline ends came to 10 bases. From germline, CDR1 is SGHRS and CDR2 YFSETQ. Written as DNA, the CDR3 is TGCGCCAGCAGCCCCGCGGGTAATAATTCACCCCTCCACTTT. Translation gives CASSPAGNNSPLHF.

The CDR3 DNA sequence: TGTGCCACCAGCCCCGGGGGATTGGGGAGGTCGGAGACCCAGTACTTC. It is translated as CATSPGGLGRSETQYF. The V call is TRBV15, the J call TRBJ2-5; a possible D gene is TRBD2 (6 bases). Germline CDR1 LNHNV, CDR2 YYDKDF (reference sequence). The ends were cut back, 5 bases at V and 5 bases at J, with 21 bases in the middle. This CDR3 region has 16 residues.

The chain links TRBV7-6 to TRBJ1-1; TRBD1 aligns across 7 bases. The CDR3 is 15 amino acids. V was pared by 5 bases and J by 7 bases, with 13 bases of the junction left unmatched. Germline V gives CDR1 SGHVS, CDR2 FNYEAQ. The DNA for the CDR3 is TGTGCCAGCAGCCCCCCCGACAGGGCCGGGATTGAAGCTTTCTTT. This sequence encodes CASSPPDRAGIEAFF. Full variable domain (missing parts from reference TRBV7-6 and TRBJ1-1): GAGVSQSPRYKVTKRGQDVALRCDPISGHVSLYWYRQALGQGPEFLTYFNYEAQQDKSGLPNDRFSAERPEGSISTLTIQRTEQRDSAMYRCASSPPDRAGIEAFFGQGTRLTVV.

The chain is built from TRBV27 and TRBJ1-4, with a weak D call TRBD1 (5 bases). V was trimmed by 3 bases and J by 4 bases, leaving 15 bases between them. The CDR3 has 16 residues. Germline V gives CDR1 MNHEY, CDR2 SMNVEV (reference sequence). The CDR3: CASSFRYTGINEKLFF. The CDR3 region has the DNA TGTGCCAGCAGTTTCCGATACACAGGAATTAATGAAAAACTGTTTTTT.

The CDR3 nucleotides are TGTGCCAGCAGCATCGGGACAGGGGACGAGCAGTACTTC. Its protein is CASSIGTGDEQYF. The chain links TRBV9 to TRBJ2-7; 10 bases are a match to TRBD1. J lost 5 bases, V lost 4 bases, and 3 bases had no gene match. Germline CDR1 and CDR2: SGDLS and YYNGEE. The CDR3 sequence is 13 residues long.

Note on this clone: Other DNA sequences in this specimen translate into the identical CDR3. The rearrangement uses TRBV7-3 and TRBJ2-1; the match to TRBD2 covers 9 bases. CDR3 length: 15 residues. V was clipped by 3 bases and J by 1 base; unmatched bases: 1. Germline-derived CDR1 and CDR2 are SGHTA and FQGTGA. CDR3 region: CASSLSGGSYNEQFF. The CDR3 coding sequence is TGTGCCAGCAGCTTGAGCGGGGGGTCCTACAATGAGCAGTTCTTC.

This chain connects TRBV6-1 to TRBJ1-5; D might be TRBD1 (6 bases). Deletions cut 6 bases from V and 7 bases from J, with 13 bases between. This CDR3 region has 13 residues. Germline loops: CDR1 MNHNS, CDR2 SASEGT. The CDR3 region is CASRGQLGQPQHF. Written as DNA, the CDR3 is TGTGCCAGCAGGGGACAACTAGGGCAGCCCCAGCATTTT.

This clone was counted only a few times. The chain links TRBV5-1 to TRBJ2-7, with 8 bases aligning to TRBD1. The CDR3 spans 14 residues. Germline values: CDR1 SGHRS, CDR2 YFSETQ. V gave up 4 bases and J gave up 5 bases; unmatched junction bases: 8. CDR3 nucleotides: TGCGCCAGCAGCCGGGGGACAGGCGGCGACGAGCAGTACTTC. Protein: CASSRGTGGDEQYF.

The chain employs TRBV5-1 and TRBJ2-5; 10 bases agree with TRBD1. Trimming cost V 1 base and J 5 bases; bases outside gene matches: 5. Per the germline V gene, CDR1 is SGHRS and CDR2 is YFSETQ. The CDR3 sequence is 15 residues long. CDR3 loop: CASSLIGTGDETQYF. The CDR3 DNA is TGCGCCAGCAGCTTGATCGGGACAGGGGACGAGACCCAGTACTTC.

Regarding this clone: The sample holds other DNA sequences that translate to the same CDR3. The chain has TRBV5-1 and TRBJ2-7, with D perhaps TRBD1 (6 bases). Between the trimmed V and J ends, which lost 3 bases and 4 bases, there was a span of 8 bases. The germline V gene has CDR1 SGHRS and CDR2 YFSETQ. This CDR3 comprises 12 residues. CDR3 in amino acids: CASSSQGYEQYF. The DNA for the CDR3 is TGCGCCAGCAGCTCCCAGGGGTACGAGCAGTACTTC.

V is TRBV7-2 and J is TRBJ2-6; D unresolved. Trimming left V 1 base short and J 3 bases short, with 7 bases between. Germline V gene sequence: CDR1 SGHTA, CDR2 FQGNSA. This CDR3 region has 15 residues. The CDR3 region has the DNA TGTGCCAGCAGCTTAGAGCGTAGTGGGGCCAACGTCCTGACTTTC. Its protein product is CASSLERSGANVLTF.

V gene TRBV10-3 combines with J gene TRBJ1-6, with a possible D match to TRBD1 (5 bases). The germline CDR1 and CDR2 sequences are ENHRY and SYGVKD. Trimming took off 7 bases at V and 3 bases at J, with 10 bases between the two ends. The CDR3 runs 14 residues. The CDR3 nucleotides are TGTGCCATCACGATCGACAGCTATAATTCACCCCTCCACTTT. Translated: CAITIDSYNSPLHF.

This clone was found a few times. This chain links TRBV2 with TRBJ2-7; 7 nucleotides line up with TRBD1. CDR1 SNHLY and CDR2 FYNNEI come from the germline V gene. CDR3 length equals 14 residues. The V segment lost 4 bases and the J segment 2 bases; nucleotides outside the gene matches: 5. The CDR3 spells CASSAPGTAYEQYF. Written as DNA, the CDR3 is TGTGCCAGCAGTGCTCCGGGGACAGCCTACGAGCAGTACTTC. Together with reference TRBV2 and TRBJ2-7, the CDR3 gives the full variable domain: EPEVTQTPSHQVTQMGQEVILRCVPISNHLYFYWYRQILGQKVEFLVSFYNNEISEKSEIFDDQFSVERPDGSNFTLKIRSTKLEDSAMYFCASSAPGTAYEQYFGPGTRLTVT.

The CDR3 DNA reads as TGTGCCAGCAGCTTAAGGGGGACAGCCGGGGAGACCCAGTACTTC. Its translation is CASSLRGTAGETQYF. V is TRBV7-3 and J is TRBJ2-5; 7 bases align to TRBD1. The CDR3 has 15 residues. V shed 1 base and J 5 bases; nucleotides not matched to a gene: 7. Germline assignment: CDR1 SGHTA and CDR2 FQGTGA. The variable domain in full, with the rest retrieved from reference TRBV7-3 and TRBJ2-5, is GAGVSQTPSNKVTEKGKYVELRCDPISGHTALYWYRQSLGQGPEFLIYFQGTGAADDSGLPNDRFFAVRPEGSVSTLKIQRTERGDSAVYLCASSLRGTAGETQYFGPGTRLLVL.

The CDR3 spells CASSDSLNSPLHF. CDR3 sequence (DNA): TGTGCCAGCAGTGACTCCTTAAATTCACCCCTCCACTTT. The chain links TRBV6-4 to TRBJ1-6, with D unclear. CDR3 size: 13 residues. Germline lookup yields CDR1 MRHNA and CDR2 SNTAGT. V was shortened by 0 bases and J by 7 bases, with 4 bases between the two germline ends.